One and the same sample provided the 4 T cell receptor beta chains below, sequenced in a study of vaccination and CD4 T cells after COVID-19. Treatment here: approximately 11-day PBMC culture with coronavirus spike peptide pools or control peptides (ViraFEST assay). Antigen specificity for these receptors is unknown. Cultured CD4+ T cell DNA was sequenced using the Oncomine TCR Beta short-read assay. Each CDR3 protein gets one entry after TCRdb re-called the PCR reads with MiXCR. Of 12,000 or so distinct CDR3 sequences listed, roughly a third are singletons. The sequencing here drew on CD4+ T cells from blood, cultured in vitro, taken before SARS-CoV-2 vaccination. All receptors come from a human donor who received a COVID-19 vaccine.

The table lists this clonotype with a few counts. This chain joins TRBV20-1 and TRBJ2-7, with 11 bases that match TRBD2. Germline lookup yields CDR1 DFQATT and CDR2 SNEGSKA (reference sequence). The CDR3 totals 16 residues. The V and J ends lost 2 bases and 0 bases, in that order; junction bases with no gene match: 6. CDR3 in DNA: TGCAGTGCTAGACGAGTAGCGGGGGGGAGCTCCTACGAGCAGTACTTC. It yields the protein CSARRVAGGSSYEQYF.

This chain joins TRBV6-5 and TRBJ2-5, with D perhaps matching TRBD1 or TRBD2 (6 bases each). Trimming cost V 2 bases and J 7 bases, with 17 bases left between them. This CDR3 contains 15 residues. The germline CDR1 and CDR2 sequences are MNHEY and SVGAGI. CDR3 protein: CASSYGGPGGTTQYF. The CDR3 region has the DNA TGTGCCAGCAGTTACGGGGGGCCCGGAGGAACGACCCAGTACTTC.

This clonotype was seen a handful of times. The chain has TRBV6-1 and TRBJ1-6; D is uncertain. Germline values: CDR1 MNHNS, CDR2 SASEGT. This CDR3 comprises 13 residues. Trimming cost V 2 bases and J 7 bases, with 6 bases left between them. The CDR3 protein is CASSENSNSPLHF. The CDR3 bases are TGTGCCAGCAGTGAAAACTCGAATTCACCCCTCCACTTT.

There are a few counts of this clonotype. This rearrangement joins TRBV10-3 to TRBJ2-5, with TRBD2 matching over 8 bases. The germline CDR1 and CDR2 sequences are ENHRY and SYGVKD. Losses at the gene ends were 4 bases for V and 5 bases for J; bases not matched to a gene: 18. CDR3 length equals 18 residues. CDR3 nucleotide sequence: TGTGCCATCAGTGCCTCCTTGGGAAACGGGGGGGCCGGGGAGACCCAGTACTTC. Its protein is CAISASLGNGGAGETQYF.